This T cell receptor beta chain was identified in a study of T cell responses to AZD1222 COVID-19 vaccine. Overall study findings and caveats: Spike-specific TCR breadth and depth rose after two AZD1222 doses.

Profiling relied on immunoSEQ multiplex PCR, and the TCRdb table lists in-frame clones only, not all of them. This table holds about 150,000 clones, 90% to 95% found once. V lost 1 base, J lost 4 bases, and 6 bases lay in between. Germline V gene data show CDR1 as SGHRS and CDR2 as YFSETQ. CDR3 length: 13 amino acids. To note about this clone: Its matching antigen is unknown.

Sequencing used peripheral blood, obtained 28 days after the second AZD1222 dose. The rearrangement links TRBV5-1 to TRBJ1-5; D is unresolved. The TCR sequence derives from an adult who received the AZD1222 COVID-19 vaccine. The CDR3 loop reads CASSLRSNQPQHF. The CDR3, as DNA: TGCGCCAGCAGCTTGCGGTCGAATCAGCCCCAGCATTTT.